This is a list of T cell receptor beta chains from one sample in a study of CD8+ T cells in alopecia areata. TCRdb's table, derived via immunoSEQ multiplex PCR, lists solely in-frame clones and lacks some. The table has approximately 12,000 clones, around 63% seen once. The sample was skin. The receptor source for this set is a human donor with alopecia areata. The CDR3 runs from the conserved cysteine through the conserved F or W. Size values are once, few and many counts, or a class for expanded clones, and some rows have none.

abundance | v_gene | CDR3aa
. | TRBV19 | CASSIKGVDEQFF
. | TRBV4-3 | CASSQAWINQPQHF
. | TRBV6-5 | CASSYEWSHEQYF
. | TRBV6-5 | CASSYSSFATNEKLFF
once | TRBV19 | CASSYYQADTQYF
few | TRBV27 | CASSPLHLSPLHF
. | TRBV20-1 | CSAPQLNEQFF
. | TRBV19 | CASSGWGRDIQYF
. | TRBV29-1 | CSVEVGGGFTEAFF
. | TRBV5-1 | CASSVGSAYSGNTIYF
once | TRBV18 | CASSLLVGGGPLGLEQFF
. | TRBV18 | CASSPNLEQYF
. | TRBV7-8 | CASSFFRAEQYF
once | TRBV15 | CATSPRVGDGQPQHF
few | TRBV7-9 | CASSSSAGSYEQYF
. | TRBV10-1 | CASSERALAGVYNEQFF
few | TRBV29-1 | CSVEDLGLPERYF
few | TRBV4-3 | CASSQDLDSPQYF
few | TRBV6-6 | CASSYSQGSNNSPLHF
. | TRBV7-2 | CASSNRQGWNF
once | TRBV7-6 | CASSSTGWQFF
. | TRBV7-2 | CASSRIADYEQYF
. | TRBV6-6 | CASRGGLGSSYEQYF
large | TRBV5-4 | CASSLDLGGEKLFF
medium-sized | TRBV7-2 | CASRQKFAGGGYGYTF
few | TRBV7-3 | CASSQEYRGYQPQHF